This T cell receptor (beta chain) emerged from a study of shared clonotypes between healthy human individuals. Background on the study: CD8 memory received one plate per donor, CD8 naive two, CD4 memory three and CD4 naive three.

At deep level, the assay was performed. Genomic DNA belonging to each subset was distributed in equal measure over several immunoSEQ plates. In the original processing: There were no quality scores in the junction-only immunoSEQ sequences, so filtering differed. Generated by immunoSEQ multiplex PCR, the TCRdb table keeps only in-frame clones and is missing some. V and J calls and clone size are as listed in that table; D and trimming were resolved from the DNA. The data contain around 2,000,000 clones, approximately 94% of them singletons. The naive CD8 subset, CD45RO-negative cells positively selected for CCR7, excluded terminally differentiated effector memory CD45RA+ cells. V was clipped by 0 bases and J by 1 base, with 9 bases between them. Germline CDR1 is MGHRA and CDR2 is YSYEKL. The CDR3 has 15 residues.

The source is a young man in good health. Some clones in this sample may be carry-over from other donors' samples. Sequenced sample: naive CD8+ T cells from PBMCs. The rearrangement links TRBV4-1 to TRBJ1-1, with D unclear. CDR3 amino acids: CASSQEGFSNTEAFF. Here the CDR3 DNA reads TGCGCCAGCAGCCAAGAAGGGTTTTCGAACACTGAAGCTTTCTTT.